This entry is about one T cell receptor beta chain. Antigen unknown. Using the 5' RACE reads, TCRdb records one entry per CDR3 protein without DNA. The sample holds about 180,000 distinct CDR3 sequences. Germline V CDR1 and CDR2: SGDLS, YYNGEE. CDR3 length: 19 residues. The sample originates from a study of T cells expressing NK-cell markers. Study at large: Investigators obtained TCR beta repertoires from sorted CD3+CD56+NKG2C+, CD3+CD56+NKG2C- and CD3+CD56-NKG2C+ T cells. Seven sequenced donors out of eight were HCMV-seropositive, one seronegative. Study-level findings and limits: There were a handful of donors in whom these clonotypes also led the CD3+CD56-NKG2C+ fraction.

This chain uses TRBV9 with TRBJ2-2; TCRdb indicates TRBD1, and absent DNA this call remains unverified. Sequenced input: blood T cells: a sorted CD56 or NKG2C T cell subset, CD4+ or CD8+ T cells, or bulk PBMC T cells (not recorded which). This clonotype was sampled from a man aged 18-70 years in good health. CDR3: CASSQTRDRGQTNTGELFF.